The 19 T cell receptor beta chains below were found in one sample sequenced in a study of T cells in Graves' hyperthyroidism and ophthalmopathy. TCR beta CDR3 region amplification was performed from RNA transcripts. When the TCR CDR3 underwent first-round RT-PCR, the HTBI primer set was used. TCRdb analysed the multiplex PCR reads with MiXCR anew, one entry per CDR3 protein. The data contain about 260,000 distinct CDR3 sequences, about 25% of them singletons. Sequencing used blood. Source of these receptors: a man between 35 and 55 years old with Graves' hyperthyroidism that later progressed to Graves' ophthalmopathy.

The chain employs TRBV20-1 and TRBJ2-7, with D hard to call. The CDR3 totals 12 residues. Germline loops: CDR1 DFQATT, CDR2 SNEGSKA (reference sequence). Trimming stripped 6 bases from V and 2 bases from J, with 11 bases between. The CDR3 nucleotides read TGCAGTGCCTCATGTGTCCCCTACGAGCAGTACTTC. It translates to CSASCVPYEQYF.

CDR3: CASSMGQMNTEAFF. The CDR3 region has the DNA TGCGCCAGCAGCATGGGACAGATGAACACTGAAGCTTTCTTT. The chain couples TRBV5-1 to TRBJ1-1, with 7 bases lining up with TRBD1. The CDR3 spans 14 residues. The germline V gene has CDR1 SGHRS and CDR2 YFSETQ. The trim removed 4 bases at V and 0 bases at J, leaving 3 bases unmatched.

The chain recombines TRBV6-2 or TRBV6-3 with TRBJ1-1, with 9 bases that match TRBD1. J gave up 5 bases and V 2 bases, and 9 bases lay outside the gene matches. The germline gives CDR1 MNHEY, CDR2 SVGEGT. There are 16 residues in the CDR3. CDR3 nucleotides: TGTGCCAGCAGTTACGCGGGACAGGGTAGTCGGACTGAAGCTTTCTTT. This translates into CASSYAGQGSRTEAFF.

This clonotype was seen many times. V gene TRBV28 combines with J gene TRBJ1-1; 8 nucleotides agree with TRBD1. The CDR3 has 14 residues. Germline lookup yields CDR1 MDHEN and CDR2 SYDVKM. V lost 6 bases and J lost 2; bases outside the gene matches: 5. DNA of the CDR3: TGTGCCAGCAGCACAGGACAGGGAAACACTGAAGCTTTCTTT. This translates into CASSTGQGNTEAFF. Filled out from reference TRBV28 and TRBJ1-1, the complete variable domain reads DVKVTQSSRYLVKRTGEKVFLECVQDMDHENMFWYRQDPGLGLRLIYFSYDVKMKEKGDIPEGYSVSREKKERFSLILESASTNQTSMYLCASSTGQGNTEAFFGQGTRLTVV.

Many counts were recorded for this clonotype. J is TRBJ2-7 and V is TRBV9, with a weak D call TRBD1 (6 bases). The germline V gene has CDR1 SGDLS and CDR2 YYNGEE. There are 17 residues in the CDR3. V was clipped by 2 bases and J by 3 bases, with 21 bases between them. The CDR3 loop reads CASSVNPRDTHIYEQYF. CDR3 nucleotides: TGTGCCAGCAGCGTCAACCCCCGGGACACTCATATCTACGAGCAGTACTTC. Based on the CDR3 plus reference TRBV9 and TRBJ2-7, the full variable domain is DSGVTQTPKHLITATGQRVTLRCSPRSGDLSVYWYQQSLDQGLQFLIQYYNGEERAKGNILERFSAQQFPDLHSELNLSSLELGDSALYFCASSVNPRDTHIYEQYFGPGTRLTVT.

This clonotype was observed many times. The CDR3 loop is CSARLGAYEQYF. The CDR3 DNA follows: TGCAGTGCCCGACTAGGAGCCTACGAGCAGTACTTC. V is TRBV20-1 and J is TRBJ2-7; D might be TRBD2 (6 bases). The CDR3 has 12 amino acids. Trimming left V 6 bases short and J 2 bases short, with 11 bases between. Germline CDR1 and CDR2: DFQATT and SNEGSKA (reference sequence).

The chain uses TRBV10-3 and TRBJ2-7, with TRBD1 identical over 9 bases. Germline trimming cut 6 bases from V and 2 bases from J; bases unmatched to any gene: 5. Germline V gene sequence: CDR1 ENHRY, CDR2 SYGVKD. The CDR3 spans 14 residues. In DNA form, the CDR3 reads TGTGCCATCAGCCGGGACAGGGTAGCCTACGAGCAGTACTTC. This gives the protein CAISRDRVAYEQYF.

The V and J genes are TRBV11-1 and TRBJ2-7; 7 nucleotides match TRBD2. CDR1 is SGHAT, CDR2 FQDESV, per germline (reference sequence). The CDR3 is made up of 15 amino acids. With V trimmed by 5 bases and J by 4 bases, 11 bases remained unmatched. The CDR3 loop is CASSKYERDGYEQYF. DNA of the CDR3: TGTGCCAGCAGCAAGTACGAGCGGGACGGATACGAGCAGTACTTC.

This clonotype was seen ten or more times. J is TRBJ2-7 and V is TRBV5-5; 7 nucleotides match TRBD1. Germline CDR1 is SGHKS and CDR2 is YYEKEE (reference sequence). V lost 3 bases to trimming and J lost 6 bases; unmatched junction nucleotides: 12. There are 15 residues in the CDR3. The CDR3 reads CASSSDRVVLGEQYF. Here the CDR3 DNA reads TGTGCCAGCAGCTCCGACAGGGTAGTACTCGGCGAGCAGTACTTC.

The V and J genes are TRBV27 and TRBJ2-7; 7 positions match TRBD2. The CDR3 extends over 15 amino acids. Germline loops: CDR1 MNHEY, CDR2 SMNVEV (reference sequence). The trim removed 5 bases at V and 1 base at J, leaving 8 bases unmatched. The CDR3 DNA is TGTGCCAGCAGTACTACTAGCGAGGGATCCTACGAGCAGTACTTC. The encoded protein is CASSTTSEGSYEQYF.

V gene TRBV6-1 combines with J gene TRBJ2-7; 7 positions agree with TRBD2. V gave up 8 bases and J gave up 4 bases; unmatched junction bases: 5. The CDR3 is made up of 12 amino acids. The germline V gene has CDR1 MNHNS and CDR2 SASEGT. This CDR3 is CASARELYEQYF. CDR3 coding DNA: TGTGCCAGCGCGCGGGAGTTATACGAGCAGTACTTC.

In its sample, this clonotype was seen many times. The chain combines TRBV5-1 with TRBJ2-7, with a tentative D call TRBD2 (5 bases). Germline V lookup: CDR1 SGHRS, CDR2 YFSETQ. The CDR3 totals 13 residues. Trimming took off 4 bases at V and 3 bases at J, with 11 bases between the two ends. This CDR3 reads CASSITGDYEQYF. The CDR3 nucleotides are TGCGCCAGCAGCATAACCGGGGACTACGAGCAGTACTTC.

This clonotype was counted ten times or more. The V and J genes are TRBV12-3 or TRBV12-4 and TRBJ2-7; D gene ambiguous. Trimming stripped 6 bases from V and 9 bases from J, with 18 bases between. The CDR3 totals 13 residues. CDR3 in amino acids: CASRGSGPTGQYF. In DNA, the CDR3 is TGTGCCAGCAGGGGCTCCGGGCCCACGGGGCAGTACTTC.

This clonotype was observed at least ten times. The genes are TRBV29-1 and TRBJ2-7; 7 bases are a match to TRBD2. V lost 5 bases and J lost 3; bases outside the gene matches: 7. Germline V CDR1 and CDR2: SQVTM, ANQGSEA. The length of the CDR3 is 13 residues. CDR3 bases: TGCAGCGTTCGTACGGGAGGAGTCTACGAGCAGTACTTC. The encoded protein is CSVRTGGVYEQYF.

This clonotype was counted many times. The chain is built from TRBV28 and TRBJ2-7; no clear D. The CDR3 contains 14 residues. The V gene lost 1 base and the J gene lost 4 bases, with 11 bases spanning the gap. Germline V lookup: CDR1 MDHEN, CDR2 SYDVKM. CDR3 sequence reads: CASSLSNDEYEQYF. CDR3 coding DNA: TGTGCCAGCAGTTTATCGAACGACGAGTACGAGCAGTACTTC.

This clonotype has ten or more counts. The V gene is TRBV6-5, the J gene TRBJ2-5; 12 nucleotides match TRBD2. V lost 0 bases to trimming and J lost 6 bases; unmatched junction nucleotides: 8. The CDR3 totals 17 residues. Germline V gene lookup returns CDR1 MNHEY and CDR2 SVGAGI. CDR3 region: CASSYSGTSGSVKTQYF. The CDR3 DNA follows: TGTGCCAGCAGTTACTCGGGGACTAGCGGGTCTGTAAAGACCCAGTACTTC.

This chain links TRBV6-1 with TRBJ2-2; D possibly corresponds to TRBD2 (5 bases). Trimming took off 8 bases at V and 6 bases at J, with 13 bases between the two ends. The germline CDR1 and CDR2 sequences are MNHNS and SASEGT. The CDR3 sequence is 13 residues long. CDR3 sequence (DNA): TGTGCCAGCGAGGGCCCAATCGCCGGGGAGCTGTTTTTT. It specifies CASEGPIAGELFF.

The chain links TRBV13 to TRBJ1-2, with 9 bases matching TRBD1. The CDR3 has 16 residues. J was trimmed by 8 bases and V by 1 base; bases with no gene match: 11. Germline V CDR1 and CDR2: PRHDT, FYEKMQ (reference sequence). The CDR3 nucleotides read TGTGCCAGCAGCTTAGTCACTCTCCGGGACAGGGAAGGCTACACCTTC. This codes for CASSLVTLRDREGYTF.

At least ten counts were recorded for this clonotype. The chain uses TRBV7-8 and TRBJ1-1, with D possibly being TRBD1 (5 bases). This CDR3 is built from 16 residues. Germline CDR1 reads SGHVS; CDR2 reads FQNEAQ. Trimming left V 5 bases short and J 1 base short, with 17 bases between. The CDR3 reads CASSPPPGRGNTEAFF. CDR3 coding DNA: TGTGCCAGCAGCCCCCCACCGGGACGGGGGAACACTGAAGCTTTCTTT. The complete variable domain, with remaining parts taken from reference TRBV7-8 and TRBJ1-1, reads GAGVSQSPRYKVAKRGQDVALRCDPISGHVSLFWYQQALGQGPEFLTYFQNEAQLDKSGLPSDRFFAERPEGSVSTLKIQRTQQEDSAVYLCASSPPPGRGNTEAFFGQGTRLTVV.